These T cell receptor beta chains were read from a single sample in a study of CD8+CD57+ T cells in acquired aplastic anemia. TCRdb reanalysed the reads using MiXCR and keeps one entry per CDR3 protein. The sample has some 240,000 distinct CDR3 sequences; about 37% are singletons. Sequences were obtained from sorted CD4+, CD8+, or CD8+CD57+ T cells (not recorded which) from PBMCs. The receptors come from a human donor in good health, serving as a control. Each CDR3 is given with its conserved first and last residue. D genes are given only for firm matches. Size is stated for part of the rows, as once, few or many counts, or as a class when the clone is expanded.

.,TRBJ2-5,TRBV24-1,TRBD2,CATSGPSGGALQGAQYF,TGTGCCACCAGTGGGCCTAGCGGGGGGGCCCTGCAAGGTGCCCAGTACTTC
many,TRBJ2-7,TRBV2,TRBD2,CASTGDGGAYEQYF,TGTGCCAGCACCGGAGACGGGGGGGCCTACGAGCAGTACTTC
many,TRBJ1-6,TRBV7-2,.,CASSLTWSGNSPLHF,TGTGCCAGCAGCTTAACGTGGAGCGGAAATTCACCCCTCCACTTT
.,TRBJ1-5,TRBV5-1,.,CASSLTGPPQPQHF,TGCGCCAGCAGCTTGACCGGGCCTCCCCAGCCCCAGCATTTT
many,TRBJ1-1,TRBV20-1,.,CSARETANTEAFF,TGCAGTGCTAGAGAAACAGCGAACACTGAAGCTTTCTTT
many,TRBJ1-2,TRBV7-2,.,CASSLAFLPGTNYGYTF,TGTGCCAGCAGCTTAGCGTTTCTGCCAGGGACTAACTATGGCTACACCTTC
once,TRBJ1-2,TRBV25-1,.,CASSGGNGYTF,TGTGCCAGCAGTGGGGGCAATGGCTACACCTTC
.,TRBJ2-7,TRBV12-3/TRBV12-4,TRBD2,CASRRKSGALLAGAYEQYF,TGTGCCAGCAGGAGGAAGTCGGGGGCTTTACTAGCGGGGGCCTACGAGCAGTACTTC
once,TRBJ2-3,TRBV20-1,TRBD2,CSATSGGPDTRYF,TGCAGTGCTACTAGCGGGGGGCCAGATACGCGGTATTTT
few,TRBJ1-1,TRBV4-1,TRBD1,CASSPGQGALNTEAFF,TGCGCCAGCAGCCCCGGACAGGGGGCCTTGAACACTGAAGCTTTCTTT
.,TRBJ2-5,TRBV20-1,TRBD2,CSATPRGSGGETQYF,TGCAGTGCCACTCCAAGGGGTAGCGGGGGAGAGACCCAGTACTTC
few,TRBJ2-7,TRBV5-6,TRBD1,CASSLGQGVREQYF,TGTGCCAGCAGCTTGGGACAGGGGGTCCGCGAGCAGTACTTC
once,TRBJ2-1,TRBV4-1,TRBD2,CASSHGTSGGYNEQFF,TGCGCCAGCAGCCATGGGACTAGCGGGGGTTACAATGAGCAGTTCTTC
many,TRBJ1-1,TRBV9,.,CASSPRPRNTEAFF,TGTGCCAGCAGCCCCCGGCCGAGGAACACTGAAGCTTTCTTT
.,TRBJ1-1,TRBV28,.,CASRVTAMNTEAFF,TGTGCCAGCAGGGTCACAGCTATGAACACTGAAGCTTTCTTT
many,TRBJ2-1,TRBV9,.,CASSPMGGASYNEQFF,TGTGCCAGCAGCCCGATGGGTGGGGCCTCCTACAATGAGCAGTTCTTC
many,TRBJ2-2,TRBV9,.,CASSVAWGAVTGELFF,TGTGCCAGCAGCGTAGCGTGGGGGGCAGTCACCGGGGAGCTGTTTTTT
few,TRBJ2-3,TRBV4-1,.,CASSQVPPSTDTQYF,TGCGCCAGCAGCCAAGTCCCCCCGAGCACAGATACGCAGTATTTT
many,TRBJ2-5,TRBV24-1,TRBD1,CATATGIPQETQYF,TGTGCCACCGCGACAGGGATTCCTCAAGAGACCCAGTACTTC
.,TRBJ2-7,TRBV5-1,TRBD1,CASSGQGDEQYF,TGCGCCAGCAGTGGACAGGGCGACGAGCAGTACTTC
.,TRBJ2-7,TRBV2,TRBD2,CASSPTLAGSSYEQYF,TGTGCCAGCAGTCCCACTCTAGCGGGCTCATCCTACGAGCAGTACTTC
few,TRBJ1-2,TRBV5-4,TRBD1,CASSPGTGGGYTF,TGTGCCAGCAGCCCCGGGACAGGGGGAGGCTACACCTTC
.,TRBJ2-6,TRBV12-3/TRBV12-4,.,CASSTTSGANVLTF,TGTGCCAGCAGTACCACGTCTGGGGCCAACGTCCTGACTTTC
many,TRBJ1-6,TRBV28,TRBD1,CASSLRTGGVSYSPLHF,TGTGCCAGCAGTTTACGAACAGGGGGCGTCTCGTATTCACCCCTCCACTTT
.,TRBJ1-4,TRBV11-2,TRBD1,CASSIWTGLYEELFF,TGTGCCAGCAGCATCTGGACAGGGTTATACGAAGAACTGTTTTTT
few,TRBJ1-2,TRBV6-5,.,CASSYSGGARGYTF,TGTGCCAGCAGTTACTCGGGGGGGGCGCGGGGCTACACCTTC
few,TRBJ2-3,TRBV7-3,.,CASSLNPAQDTQYF,TGTGCCAGCAGCTTAAATCCAGCACAGGATACGCAGTATTTT
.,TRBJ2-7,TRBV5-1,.,CASSSGTFSYEQYF,TGCGCCAGCAGCTCGGGGACGTTCTCCTACGAGCAGTACTTC
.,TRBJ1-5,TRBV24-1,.,CATSDLGWPQHF,TGTGCCACCAGTGATTTAGGCTGGCCCCAGCATTTT
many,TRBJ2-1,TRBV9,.,CASSVGISDEQFF,TGTGCCAGCAGCGTAGGCATTAGTGATGAGCAGTTCTTC
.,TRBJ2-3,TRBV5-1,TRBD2,CASSLASGRADTQYF,TGCGCCAGCAGCTTGGCCTCCGGGAGGGCAGATACGCAGTATTTT
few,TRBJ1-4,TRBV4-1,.,CASSQWVSEKLFF,TGCGCCAGCAGCCAATGGGTCAGTGAAAAACTGTTTTTT
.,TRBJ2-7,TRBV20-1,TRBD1,CSARDDRGSYEQYF,TGCAGTGCTAGAGATGACAGGGGATCCTACGAGCAGTACTTC